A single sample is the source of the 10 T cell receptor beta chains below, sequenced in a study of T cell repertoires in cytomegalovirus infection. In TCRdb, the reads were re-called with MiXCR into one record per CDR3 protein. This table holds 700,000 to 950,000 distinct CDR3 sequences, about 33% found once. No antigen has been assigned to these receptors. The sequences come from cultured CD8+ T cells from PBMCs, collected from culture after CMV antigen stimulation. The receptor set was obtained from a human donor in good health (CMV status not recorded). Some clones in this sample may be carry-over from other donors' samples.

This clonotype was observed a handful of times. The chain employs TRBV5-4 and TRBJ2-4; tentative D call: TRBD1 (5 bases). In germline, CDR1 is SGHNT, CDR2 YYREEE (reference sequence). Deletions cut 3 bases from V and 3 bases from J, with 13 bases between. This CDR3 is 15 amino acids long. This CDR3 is CASSSPREGKNIQYF. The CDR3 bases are TGTGCCAGCAGCTCCCCCAGGGAAGGCAAAAACATTCAGTACTTC.

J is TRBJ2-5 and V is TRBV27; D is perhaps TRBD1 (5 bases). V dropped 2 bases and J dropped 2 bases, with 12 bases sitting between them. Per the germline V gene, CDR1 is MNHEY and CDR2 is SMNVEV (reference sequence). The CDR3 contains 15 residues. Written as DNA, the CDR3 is TGTGCCAGCAGTTTAGGTGGGGCCCCTCAAGAGACCCAGTACTTC. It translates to CASSLGGAPQETQYF.

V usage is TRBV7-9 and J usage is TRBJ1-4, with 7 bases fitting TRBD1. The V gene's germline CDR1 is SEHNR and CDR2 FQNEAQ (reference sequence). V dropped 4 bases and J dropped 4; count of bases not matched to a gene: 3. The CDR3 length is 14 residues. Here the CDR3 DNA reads TGTGCCAGCAGCTCCGGACAGGATAATGAAAAACTGTTTTTT. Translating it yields CASSSGQDNEKLFF.

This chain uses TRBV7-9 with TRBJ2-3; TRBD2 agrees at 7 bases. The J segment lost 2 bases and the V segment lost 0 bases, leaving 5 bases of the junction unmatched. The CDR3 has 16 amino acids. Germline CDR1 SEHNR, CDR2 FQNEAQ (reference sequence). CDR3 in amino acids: CASSLALGTNTDTQYF. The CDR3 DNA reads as TGTGCCAGCAGCTTAGCGCTGGGGACTAACACAGATACGCAGTATTTT.

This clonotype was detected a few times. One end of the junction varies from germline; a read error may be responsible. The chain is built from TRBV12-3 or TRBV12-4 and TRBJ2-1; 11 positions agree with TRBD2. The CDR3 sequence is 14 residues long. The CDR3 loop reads CASSLAGGLREQFF. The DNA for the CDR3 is TGTGCCAGCAGCTTAGCGGGGGGGCTCCGTGAGCAGTTCTTC.

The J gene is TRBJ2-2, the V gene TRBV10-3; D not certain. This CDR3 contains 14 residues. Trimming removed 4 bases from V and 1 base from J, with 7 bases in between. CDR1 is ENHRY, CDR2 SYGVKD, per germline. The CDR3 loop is CAISGAENTGELFF. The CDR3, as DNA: TGTGCCATCAGTGGGGCGGAGAACACCGGGGAGCTGTTTTTT.

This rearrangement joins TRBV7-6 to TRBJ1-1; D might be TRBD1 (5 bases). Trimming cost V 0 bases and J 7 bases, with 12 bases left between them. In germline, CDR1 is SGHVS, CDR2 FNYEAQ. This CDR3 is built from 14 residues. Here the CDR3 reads CASSLAVGDYEAFF. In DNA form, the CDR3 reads TGTGCCAGCAGCTTAGCGGTAGGGGATTATGAAGCTTTCTTT.

For the CDR3, the DNA is TGTGCCAGCAGTTACGACTCAGGGGCCTATCTCAATAATTCACCCCTCCACTTT. This translates into CASSYDSGAYLNNSPLHF. This sequence joins TRBV6-5 and TRBJ1-6; the D gene is possibly TRBD1 (6 bases). Trimming cost V 2 bases and J 5 bases, with 19 bases left between them. The CDR3 consists of 18 residues. Germline V lookup: CDR1 MNHEY, CDR2 SVGAGI.

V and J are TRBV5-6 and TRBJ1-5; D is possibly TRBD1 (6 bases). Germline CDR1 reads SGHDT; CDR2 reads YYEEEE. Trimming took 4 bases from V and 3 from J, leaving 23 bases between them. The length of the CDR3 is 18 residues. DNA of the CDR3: TGTGCCAGCAGCCCCCAGGACAGCGATCATCTTCTCAATCAGCCCCAGCATTTT. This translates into CASSPQDSDHLLNQPQHF.

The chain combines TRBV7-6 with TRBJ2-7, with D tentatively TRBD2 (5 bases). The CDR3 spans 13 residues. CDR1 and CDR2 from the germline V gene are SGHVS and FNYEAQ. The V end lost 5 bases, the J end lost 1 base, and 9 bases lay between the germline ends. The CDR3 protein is CASSTGVSYEQYF. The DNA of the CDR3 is TGTGCCAGCAGCACCGGGGTTTCCTACGAGCAGTACTTC.